This TCR beta chain was recovered during a study of T cells in Graves' hyperthyroidism and ophthalmopathy (dated by TCRdb to the late 2010s). Notes on the research overall: Peripheral blood samples were taken at the time of initial diagnosis, prior to any treatment. To identify distinguishing TCR V-J signatures, a discovery cohort of about a hundred patients was used, comprising approximately 40 with Graves' ophthalmopathy and around 60 with stable Graves' hyperthyroidism. Prospective prediction of ophthalmopathy was tested in an independent validation cohort of under 20 hyperthyroidism patients and around 16 patients who later progressed to ophthalmopathy. The approximately 100 discovery patients were randomly split 7:3 into training and test sets. The study also compared thyroid tissue and blood T-cell repertoires from more than five Graves' hyperthyroidism patients. Once sampling was done, hyperthyroidism patients were given methimazole at a starting dose of 30 mg daily, whereas ophthalmopathy patients were given high-dose intravenous methylprednisolone. TCR Vbeta CDR3 sequencing of some 140 peripheral blood samples (over 40 ophthalmopathy, 70 to 85 hyperthyroidism and approximately 17 progressor patients) is reported in the paper. General conclusions and limits of the study: Blood samples also contained most of the expanded thyroid clonotypes (frequency above 0.001), which suggests that blood repertoires may reflect thyroid immune responses. During validation, the model predicted progression to ophthalmopathy a median of around six months ahead of onset, with roughly 65% sensitivity and roughly 75% specificity. Ophthalmopathy was separated from stable hyperthyroidism by a 13 V-J signature model, with about 88% sensitivity and around 81% specificity obtained in cross-validation and 80%/75% obtained in testing. Sample size was not statistically predetermined, and blinding of investigators to group allocation was not performed.

The TCR beta CDR3 regions were amplified from the RNA transcripts. The first round of RT-PCR for the TCR CDR3 was performed with the HTBI primer set and the Qiagen OneStep RT-PCR kit. The libraries were constructed in a second round of multiplex PCR and then size-selected and purified. Libraries were sequenced paired-end with 100 bp reads on an Illumina HiSeq2000. Concerning the study's data processing: Raw data were processed with SOAPnuke, discarding reads with adapters, uncalled bases, mean Phred below 15, or no exact constant-primer or identifier match. COPE v1.2.5 was used to merge the high-quality paired reads, and each unique nucleotide sequence was defined as a clonotype. MiTCR v1.1 was used to align the clonotypes against IMGT TRBV, TRBD and TRBJ reference segments. The analysis was restricted to V-J combinations with a frequency above 0.0001, which together covered roughly 99% of the repertoires. The TCS score was defined as the ratio of F50 (clonal expansion) to E x V (chaos), calculated using BLOSUM62-based TCRdist between CDR3 peptides within each V-J. Welch's t-statistics and random forest reduced around 520 V-J features to about 12, which were used in a naive Bayes classifier (R e1071). The public reads were run again by TCRdb, first through fastp at Q25 and then through MiXCR, and only productive beta chains were kept. All rows with the same CDR3 protein become a single entry with the most common DNA and genes. The V and J calls come from TCRdb's annotation, not from the publication. For this sample the table gives around 600,000 distinct CDR3 sequences, of which more than 14% were detected only once. Of the sample, under 15% falls within the top ten clones.

V loses 5 bases at its end and J loses 2 bases; junction bases beyond the gene matches: 2. CDR1 DFQATT and CDR2 SNEGSKA are derived from the germline V gene (reference sequence). The CDR3 runs 12 amino acids, cysteine and phenylalanine included. CDR3 DNA is the only sequence kept; it has 36 bases, read in frame from the first base. This clonotype was detected ten times or more. Its antigen remains unidentified. Base qualities are missing; no much larger clone stands one base away. In the ophthalmopathy patients, disease was moderately to severely active, with a Clinical Activity Score of 3 or more, a NOSPECS grade of 4 or more, and a duration of less than 3 months. Any patient with an uncontrolled infection, another autoimmune disease, pregnancy or lactation was excluded. Diagnoses were based on clinical symptoms, serum thyroxine and TRAb, thyroid ultrasound and orbital computed tomography. PBMCs were isolated from about 9 ml of fresh peripheral blood by Ficoll-Paque density gradient centrifugation. Trizol reagent was used to extract total RNA, and RNA quality was then checked on an Agilent 2100 Bioanalyzer.

The clonotype was recovered from a woman in her forties or fifties with Graves' ophthalmopathy. Material: blood. This sequence uses TRBV20-1 and TRBJ2-7, and TRBD2 aligns with 8 junction nucleotides. The nucleotide sequence is given as TGCAGTGCTCCGGGACTAGCCTACGAGCAGTACTTC. Its protein product is CSAPGLAYEQYF.